This T cell receptor beta chain appears in the sequencing data of a study of T cell changes during pregnancy in multiple sclerosis. V was shortened by 7 bases and J by 4 bases, with 13 bases between the two germline ends. The CDR3 runs 13 residues. Germline V CDR1 and CDR2: MGHDK, SYGVNS. Profiled with immunoSEQ multiplex PCR; TCRdb holds only in-frame clones, not every one. The sample carries some 110,000 clones, about 90% recorded once. Judged by abundance, this clone is medium-sized (0.01 to 0.1%). This receptor was taken from a female donor with multiple sclerosis, enrolled in a pregnancy study. The sequencing here drew on peripheral blood, taken before pregnancy. V is TRBV25-1 and J is TRBJ1-2; D ambiguous. The CDR3 sequence: CASTLAEVYGYTF. DNA of the CDR3: TGTGCCAGCACTTTGGCAGAAGTCTATGGCTACACCTTC.